One sample yielded the 16 T cell receptor beta chains listed below, sequenced in a study of cytomegalovirus exposure and HLA in healthy donors. PCR involved 60 Vbeta and 13 Jbeta primers. Here immunoSEQ multiplex PCR was the method, and the copy in TCRdb shows in-frame clones only, minus some. The repertoire holds about 160,000 clones, approximately 80% seen once, with about 1.3% in the top ten. The sequencing sample was made of PBMCs. The receptors here all came from a man aged 30 to 39 in good health and CMV-seronegative.

V is TRBV7-3 and J is TRBJ2-1; the match to TRBD2 covers 9 bases. J lost 8 bases, V lost 5 bases, and 16 bases had no gene match. The CDR3 sequence is 17 residues long. CDR1 and CDR2 (germline): SGHTA, FQGTGA. The CDR3 DNA follows: TGTGCCAGCAGCCCCGAAGTAGCGGGGGTAGGTTCTCATGAGCAGTTCTTC. This codes for CASSPEVAGVGSHEQFF.

This clone has only a few counts. This rearrangement joins TRBV5-6 to TRBJ1-2, with D perhaps TRBD1 (6 bases). CDR3 size: 13 residues. Per germline, CDR1 SGHDT and CDR2 YYEEEE. Between the trimmed V and J ends, which lost 4 bases and 2 bases, there was a span of 9 bases. This chain's CDR3 is CASSQDRNYGYTF. CDR3 DNA: TGTGCCAGCAGCCAGGACAGAAACTATGGCTACACCTTC.

The chain combines TRBV9 with TRBJ2-1, with 10 bases that match TRBD1. V dropped 0 bases and J dropped 6; count of bases not matched to a gene: 3. This CDR3 comprises 15 residues. Looked up from germline, CDR1 is SGDLS and CDR2 is YYNGEE. The CDR3 DNA follows: TGTGCCAGCAGCGTAGTCGGGGACAGGGGCAATGAGCAGTTCTTC. Amino acids: CASSVVGDRGNEQFF.

The chain combines TRBV7-3 with TRBJ2-5; 7 positions agree with TRBD2. The CDR3 is made up of 15 amino acids. Germline lookup yields CDR1 SGHTA and CDR2 FQGTGA. V was clipped by 5 bases and J by 1 base; unmatched bases: 7. CDR3 in amino acids: CASSRGGALQETQYF. The CDR3 bases are TGTGCCAGCAGCCGCGGGGGTGCCCTCCAAGAGACCCAGTACTTC.

This chain joins TRBV30 and TRBJ1-5, with D tentatively TRBD1 (5 bases). Germline V gene data show CDR1 as GTSNPN and CDR2 as SVGIG (reference sequence). The CDR3 sequence is 14 residues long. The ends were cut back, 0 bases at V and 7 bases at J, with 13 bases in the middle. Here the CDR3 reads CAWSVRGSGQPQHF. As DNA, the CDR3 is TGTGCCTGGAGTGTTAGGGGATCGGGCCAGCCCCAGCATTTT.

The count of this clone is one. The rearrangement links TRBV10-1 to TRBJ2-4; tentatively, D is TRBD1 (5 bases). The CDR3 has 16 residues. Germline CDR1 reads WNHNN; CDR2 reads SYGVQD (reference sequence). The ends were cut back, 0 bases at V and 3 bases at J, with 12 bases in the middle. DNA for the CDR3: TGCGCCAGCAGTGAGTCGATACAGGAGAACAAAAACATTCAGTACTTC. It specifies CASSESIQENKNIQYF.

The V gene is TRBV19, the J gene TRBJ2-3; 10 bases match TRBD1. Germline V CDR1 and CDR2: LNHDA, SQIVND (reference sequence). The CDR3 has 14 residues. Trimming cost V 3 bases and J 6 bases; bases outside gene matches: 3. The DNA for the CDR3 is TGTGCCAGTAGTATTGGGACAGGGGAGGATACGCAGTATTTT. Its protein is CASSIGTGEDTQYF.

The rearrangement uses TRBV10-3 and TRBJ2-7; 9 nucleotides align to TRBD1. Trimming took 5 bases from V and 7 from J; bases not matched to a gene: 6. CDR3 size: 13 residues. The V gene's germline CDR1 is ENHRY and CDR2 SYGVKD. CDR3 bases: TGTGCCATCAGTCCAAGACAGGGGGAAGAGCAGTACTTC. Residues: CAISPRQGEEQYF.

The genes are TRBV11-1 and TRBJ2-2; 8 bases are a match to TRBD1. The CDR3 spans 15 residues. Germline V gives CDR1 SGHAT, CDR2 FQDESV (reference sequence). After removal of 3 bases from V and 6 bases from J, the junction contained 6 bases not matched to a gene. The CDR3 reads CASSFKTGVAGELFF. In DNA form, the CDR3 reads TGTGCCAGCAGCTTTAAGACAGGGGTGGCCGGGGAGCTGTTTTTT.

This clone was recorded a few times. The chain links TRBV5-1 to TRBJ1-5; TRBD1 aligns across 10 bases. Germline V gene sequence: CDR1 SGHRS, CDR2 YFSETQ. The ends lost 8 bases at V and 3 bases at J; junction bases unmatched: 8. This CDR3 spans 15 amino acids. The CDR3 DNA reads as TGCGCCAGTAAACGGGGGACAGGGGACAATCAGCCCCAGCATTTT. It specifies CASKRGTGDNQPQHF.

The gene calls are TRBV7-6 and TRBJ2-3; the D gene is possibly TRBD2 (5 bases). CDR3 length: 16 residues. V was shortened by 1 base and J by 1 base, with 12 bases between the two germline ends. CDR1 SGHVS and CDR2 FNYEAQ come from the germline V gene. CDR3 loop: CASSLGLARGTDTQYF. In nucleotides, the CDR3 is TGTGCCAGCAGCTTAGGGTTAGCGCGAGGCACAGATACGCAGTATTTT.

V is TRBV4-3 and J is TRBJ1-5; D is unresolved. The CDR3 is 15 residues long. CDR1 is LGHNA and CDR2 is YSLEER in the germline V gene. The V end was cut by 3 bases, the J end by 2 bases, with 11 bases between. CDR3 sequence: CASSHSEEGNQPQHF. The CDR3 bases are TGCGCCAGCAGCCACAGCGAGGAGGGCAATCAGCCCCAGCATTTT.

The chain employs TRBV4-3 and TRBJ2-1, with 9 bases that match TRBD2. Germline-derived CDR1 and CDR2 are LGHNA and YSLEER. The J segment lost 2 bases and the V segment lost 4 bases, leaving 6 bases of the junction unmatched. This CDR3 contains 16 residues. The DNA for the CDR3 is TGCGCCAGCAGCCGACCGACTAGCGGAACCTACAATGAGCAGTTCTTC. This gives the protein CASSRPTSGTYNEQFF.

This chain connects TRBV10-1 to TRBJ2-2, with D possibly being TRBD2 (6 bases). The V end lost 5 bases, the J end lost 3 bases, and 19 bases lay between the germline ends. The CDR3 covers 17 residues. Per germline, CDR1 WNHNN and CDR2 SYGVQD (reference sequence). The CDR3 loop reads CASSLRRGLDDTGELFF. CDR3 nucleotides: TGCGCCAGCAGTCTGCGACGGGGACTCGACGACACCGGGGAGCTGTTTTTT.

This chain connects TRBV30 to TRBJ1-1; a weak D match, TRBD1 (5 bases). CDR3 length equals 13 residues. Germline CDR1 GTSNPN, CDR2 SVGIG (reference sequence). The V end lost 5 bases, the J end lost 3 bases, and 13 bases lay between the germline ends. In DNA, the CDR3 is TGTGCCTGGGCCCCGGGGGGGGACACTGAAGCTTTCTTT. This gives the protein CAWAPGGDTEAFF.

This chain connects TRBV7-9 to TRBJ2-1; D call uncertain. Germline lookup yields CDR1 SEHNR and CDR2 FQNEAQ (reference sequence). Trimming cost V 1 base and J 5 bases, with 6 bases left between them. There are 13 residues in the CDR3. The DNA of the CDR3 is TGTGCCAGCAGCTTAGAACAAAACAATGAGCAGTTCTTC. It is translated as CASSLEQNNEQFF.